Described below is a single T cell receptor beta chain sequence and its context. The target antigen is unknown. This record belongs to a study of graft-versus-host responses after intestinal transplantation. Study overall: Among the recipients, all got anti-thymocyte globulin induction and then tacrolimus and steroids for about 3 years.

The assay was immunoSEQ multiplex PCR, and TCRdb's table has in-frame clones only and misses some. Found here are more than 85,000 clones, 93% of them singletons; the top ten hold 0.5% to 0.6%. Study-level results: Marrow from the recipient contained GvH clones, some of which had appeared first in ileum or blood.

Trimming removed 5 bases from V and 1 base from J; junction bases left unmatched: 6. The length of the CDR3 is 15 residues. The germline V gene has CDR1 SEHNR and CDR2 FQNEAQ (reference sequence). This rearrangement joins TRBV7-9 to TRBJ2-7, with 9 bases identical to TRBD2. The input for sequencing was unstimulated CD8+ T cells sorted from spleen or lymph node cells, taken before intestinal transplant. The TCR sequence derives from a human donor who received an intestinal transplant. The CDR3 loop is CASSLPGLASYEQYF. The CDR3 DNA follows: TGTGCCAGCAGCCTCCCGGGACTAGCATCCTACGAGCAGTACTTC.